Below are 32 T cell receptor beta chains sequenced from a single sample in a study of blood T cell repertoires in COVID-19 (dated by TCRdb to the early 2020s). Library preparation was by the immunoSEQ multiplex PCR assay. In its TCRdb copy, this immuneACCESS table keeps in-frame sequences only and misses some clones. Where compared with another copy, unresolved V genes explain less than half of these, and the others have no known cause. The sample data list under 250,000 clones, and 90% to 95% of these were observed just once. Of the sample, approximately 1.2% falls within the top ten clones. Sequencing was performed on peripheral blood. The receptors shown here come from a man in his thirties or forties with acute or convalescent COVID-19.

In its sample, this clone was seen once. The chain combines TRBV15 with TRBJ1-3; D remains unclear. V was pared by 0 bases and J by 2 bases, with 8 bases between. CDR1 and CDR2 from the germline V gene are LNHNV and YYDKDF (reference sequence). There are 15 residues in the CDR3. This chain's CDR3 is CATSRDARAGNTIYF. The DNA of the CDR3 is TGTGCCACCAGCAGAGATGCACGCGCTGGAAACACCATATATTTT.

V gene TRBV27 combines with J gene TRBJ1-2; TRBD1 aligns across 7 bases. The CDR3 spans 15 residues. Germline CDR1 is MNHEY and CDR2 is SMNVEV (reference sequence). Losses at the gene ends were 2 bases for V and 4 bases for J; bases not matched to a gene: 7. The CDR3 sequence is CASSLDETGTYGYTF. The CDR3 DNA follows: TGTGCCAGCAGTTTAGATGAGACAGGGACCTATGGCTACACCTTC.

This clone was detected a few times. V and J are TRBV7-3 and TRBJ1-6; D unresolved. CDR3 length: 14 residues. The V gene's germline CDR1 is SGHTA and CDR2 FQGTGA. V lost 4 bases and J lost 7, with 11 bases in between. The CDR3 loop is CASSYTGLNSPLHF. CDR3 DNA sequence: TGTGCCAGCAGCTATACCGGACTGAATTCACCCCTCCACTTT.

The chain combines TRBV29-1 with TRBJ2-3; 13 nucleotides align to TRBD2. Germline V CDR1 and CDR2: SQVTM, ANQGSEA. The V gene end was trimmed by 8 bases and the J gene end by 6 bases; junction bases not matched to a gene: 8. The CDR3 has 14 amino acids. CDR3 region: CSHPQTSGRDTQYF. The CDR3 bases are TGCAGCCACCCTCAGACTAGCGGGAGGGATACGCAGTATTTT.

The rearrangement links TRBV6-6 to TRBJ2-3; D is unclear. Trimming shortened V by 0 bases and J by 0 bases, and 10 bases separated the two germline ends. Germline CDR1 and CDR2: MNHNY and SVGAGI (reference sequence). CDR3 length equals 16 residues. The CDR3 region has the DNA TGTGCCAGCAGTTACTCAACCCCCACTAGCACAGATACGCAGTATTTT. Amino acid sequence: CASSYSTPTSTDTQYF.

The CDR3 is CASSLNRQAFGYTF. The CDR3 nucleotides read TGTGCCAGTAGTCTCAATCGACAGGCATTCGGCTACACCTTC. This chain joins TRBV19 and TRBJ1-2; D might be TRBD1 (6 bases). CDR3 length: 14 amino acids. Germline CDR1 and CDR2: LNHDA and SQIVND (reference sequence). Trimming cost V 5 bases and J 8 bases, with 18 bases left between them.

The chain carries TRBV4-1 and TRBJ1-6; D is possibly TRBD1 (5 bases). Trimming shortened V by 5 bases and J by 0 bases, and 11 bases separated the two germline ends. From germline, CDR1 is MGHRA and CDR2 YSYEKL. CDR3 length equals 16 residues. CDR3 sequence: CASSWGETSYNSPLHF. CDR3 DNA sequence: TGCGCCAGCAGCTGGGGGGAAACCTCCTATAATTCACCCCTCCACTTT.

The chain has TRBV3-1 (or the pseudogene TRBV3-2) and TRBJ2-7; possible D gene TRBD2, 6 bases. The CDR3 runs to 15 residues. V was trimmed by 4 bases and J by 5 bases, leaving 18 bases between them. The germline CDR1 and CDR2 sequences are LGHDT and YNNKEL (reference sequence). As DNA, the CDR3 is TGTGCCAGCAGCCCGCCGGGACTCTGGCACGACGAGCAGTACTTC. Its protein product is CASSPPGLWHDEQYF.

The chain joins TRBV30 to TRBJ1-1; 9 nucleotides agree with TRBD1. CDR1 is GTSNPN and CDR2 is SVGIG in the germline V gene (reference sequence). V lost 0 bases and J lost 5; bases outside the gene matches: 10. This CDR3 contains 16 residues. CDR3 region: CAWSVAGQGGRTEAFF. In DNA, the CDR3 is TGTGCCTGGAGTGTGGCGGGACAGGGCGGTAGGACTGAAGCTTTCTTT.

The V and J genes are TRBV7-8 and TRBJ2-3; 7 bases fit TRBD2. Germline trimming cut 5 bases from V and 1 base from J; bases unmatched to any gene: 6. The CDR3 loop spans 15 amino acids. Germline CDR1 reads SGHVS; CDR2 reads FQNEAQ. Here the CDR3 DNA reads TGTGCCAGCAGCCTCTGGAGCGGGGGCACAGATACGCAGTATTTT. The encoded protein is CASSLWSGGTDTQYF.

The CDR3 protein is CASSVAGTGVGRNYGYTF. As DNA, the CDR3 is TGTGCCAGCAGTGTCGCAGGGACAGGGGTTGGGAGGAACTATGGCTACACCTTC. The chain recombines TRBV6-1 with TRBJ1-2; 10 positions agree with TRBD1. This CDR3 comprises 18 residues. Trimming cost V 4 bases and J 2 bases; bases outside gene matches: 13. The germline gives CDR1 MNHNS, CDR2 SASEGT.

The chain has TRBV5-1 and TRBJ2-3; D may be TRBD2 (6 bases). The V gene lost 3 bases and the J gene lost 5 bases, with 13 bases spanning the gap. The CDR3 spans 14 residues. The V gene's germline CDR1 is SGHRS and CDR2 YFSETQ. The CDR3 spells CASSSGEWGDTQYF. The CDR3 DNA reads TGCGCCAGCAGCTCGGGAGAATGGGGAGATACGCAGTATTTT.

Note on this clone: One junction end does not reproduce the germline sequence, and a read error may be involved. The chain recombines TRBV11-2 with TRBJ1-6, with 7 bases aligning to TRBD1. This CDR3 comprises 17 residues. Germline V gene sequence: CDR1 SGHAT, CDR2 FQNNGV. The CDR3 DNA is TGTGCCAGCAGCCTAGACAGGGCGAGCTCCTATAATTCACCCCTCCACTTT. This encodes CASSLDRASSYNSPLHF. Looking up the rest from reference TRBV11-2 and TRBJ1-6 gives the full variable domain: EAGVAQSPRYKIIEKRQSVAFWCNPISGHATLYWYQQILGQGPKLLIQFQNNGVVDDSQLPKDRFSAERLKGVDSTLKIQPAKLEDSAVYLCASSLDRASSYNSPLHFGNGTRLTVT.

The sample holds one count of this clone. This rearrangement joins TRBV28 to TRBJ2-4, with D perhaps matching TRBD1 (6 bases). The V and J ends lost 4 bases and 0 bases respectively, with 16 bases between them. This CDR3 comprises 17 residues. Per the germline V gene, CDR1 is MDHEN and CDR2 is SYDVKM. The CDR3 protein is CASSSHPGTRAKNIQYF. The CDR3 DNA reads TGTGCCAGCAGTTCGCATCCCGGGACACGAGCCAAAAACATTCAGTACTTC.

The J gene is TRBJ1-6, the V gene TRBV14; D is undetermined. There are 16 residues in the CDR3. The germline V gene encodes CDR1 SGHDN and CDR2 FVKESK. With 5 bases removed from V and 2 bases from J, the gap between germline ends came to 13 bases. The CDR3, as DNA: TGTGCCAGCAGCAAGAATCACCCGGCCTATAATTCACCCCTCCACTTT. Translating it yields CASSKNHPAYNSPLHF.

The rearrangement joins TRBV28 to TRBJ2-5, with D perhaps matching TRBD1 (6 bases). V was cut by 7 bases and J by 3 bases, with 9 bases left in between. The CDR3 sequence is 12 residues long. Per germline, CDR1 MDHEN and CDR2 SYDVKM. The CDR3 loop is CASNRDKETQYF. In DNA, the CDR3 is TGTGCCAGCAACCGGGACAAAGAGACCCAGTACTTC.

The J gene is TRBJ2-7, the V gene TRBV27, with 7 bases identical to TRBD1. The CDR3 length is 17 residues. The V gene's germline CDR1 is MNHEY and CDR2 SMNVEV (reference sequence). V shed 4 bases and J 4 bases; nucleotides not matched to a gene: 16. Here the CDR3 DNA reads TGTGCCAGCAGTTATCGTCCTACAGGGGCCACTCTTTACGAGCAGTACTTC. It is translated as CASSYRPTGATLYEQYF.

The chain couples TRBV30 to TRBJ1-5, with D hard to call. CDR1 and CDR2 from the germline V gene are GTSNPN and SVGIG (reference sequence). Between the trimmed V and J ends, which lost 2 bases and 6 bases, there was a span of 8 bases. The CDR3 is 12 amino acids. CDR3 nucleotides: TGTGCCTGGAGTCCGGGGTCTCAGCCCCAGCATTTT. It yields the protein CAWSPGSQPQHF.

The rearrangement joins TRBV3-1 (or the pseudogene TRBV3-2) to TRBJ1-2, with 11 positions matching TRBD1. J was trimmed by 6 bases and V by 1 base; bases with no gene match: 4. The germline V gene encodes CDR1 LGHDT and CDR2 YNNKEL (reference sequence). The length of the CDR3 is 15 residues. This CDR3 reads CASSQGDRGSHGYTF. The CDR3 nucleotides read TGTGCCAGCAGCCAAGGGGACAGGGGGTCGCATGGCTACACCTTC.

The V gene is TRBV19, the J gene TRBJ1-2; D might be TRBD1 (6 bases). Germline V gives CDR1 LNHDA, CDR2 SQIVND (reference sequence). The CDR3 has 13 amino acids. V dropped 6 bases and J dropped 6 bases, with 14 bases sitting between them. The CDR3 protein is CASSPTGRDGYTF. The CDR3 DNA reads as TGTGCCAGTAGCCCGACAGGAAGGGATGGCTACACCTTC.

The CDR3, as DNA: TGTGCCAGCAGTCCTCCTTGGGCTGAGCGGGAAAAACTGTTTTTT. Protein product: CASSPPWAEREKLFF. The chain joins TRBV28 to TRBJ1-4, with D hard to call. CDR1 is MDHEN, CDR2 SYDVKM, per germline. This CDR3 spans 15 amino acids. Trimming took 5 bases from V and 8 from J, leaving 18 bases between them.

The chain combines TRBV28 with TRBJ2-7; D gene unclear. Germline values: CDR1 MDHEN, CDR2 SYDVKM. V was pared by 3 bases and J by 5 bases, with 14 bases between. This CDR3 contains 14 residues. CDR3 sequence (DNA): TGTGCCAGCAGTTTGAGGCAGAGTGCCCACGAGCAGTACTTC. It yields the protein CASSLRQSAHEQYF.

The CDR3 sequence: CAWNFRGVTNEKLFF. CDR3 DNA: TGTGCCTGGAACTTTCGGGGGGTGACTAATGAAAAACTGTTTTTT. The J gene is TRBJ1-4, the V gene TRBV30; perhaps TRBD1 as D (5 bases). CDR1 is GTSNPN, CDR2 SVGIG, per germline (reference sequence). CDR3 size: 15 residues. Trimming left V 4 bases short and J 2 bases short, with 14 bases between. The variable domain in full, with the rest retrieved from reference TRBV30 and TRBJ1-4, is SQTIHQWPATLVQPVGSPLSLECTVEGTSNPNLYWYRQAAGRGLQLLFYSVGIGQISSEVPQNLSASRPQDRQFILSSKKLLLSDSGFYLCAWNFRGVTNEKLFFGSGTQLSVL.

The rearrangement joins TRBV19 to TRBJ1-2; D is uncertain. The CDR3 contains 12 residues. CDR1 LNHDA and CDR2 SQIVND come from the germline V gene (reference sequence). Trimming left V 5 bases short and J 4 bases short, with 8 bases between. The CDR3 nucleotides read TGTGCCAGTAGTTACATCCCCTATGGCTACACCTTC. Translating it yields CASSYIPYGYTF. Variable domain in full (rest from reference TRBV19 and TRBJ1-2): DGGITQSPKYLFRKEGQNVTLSCEQNLNHDAMYWYRQDPGQGLRLIYYSQIVNDFQKGDIAEGYSVSREKKESFPLTVTSAQKNPTAFYLCASSYIPYGYTFGSGTRLTVV.

This sequence joins TRBV7-3 and TRBJ2-5; TRBD1 matches at 8 bases. Germline V gene lookup returns CDR1 SGHTA and CDR2 FQGTGA. V trimming: 5 bases; J trimming: 4 bases; junction bases outside the gene matches: 6. The length of the CDR3 is 14 residues. CDR3 loop: CASSASGGGETQYF. The CDR3 DNA sequence: TGTGCCAGCAGCGCCTCAGGGGGCGGAGAGACCCAGTACTTC. The full variable domain, completed using reference TRBV7-3 and TRBJ2-5, is GAGVSQTPSNKVTEKGKYVELRCDPISGHTALYWYRQSLGQGPEFLIYFQGTGAADDSGLPNDRFFAVRPEGSVSTLKIQRTERGDSAVYLCASSASGGGETQYFGPGTRLLVL.

The rearrangement uses TRBV19 and TRBJ1-5; D may be TRBD1 (6 bases). V dropped 6 bases and J dropped 4 bases, with 7 bases sitting between them. Looked up from germline, CDR1 is LNHDA and CDR2 is SQIVND (reference sequence). The CDR3 has 12 amino acids. CDR3 protein: CASRDSNQPQHF. The DNA of the CDR3 is TGTGCCAGTAGGGACAGTAATCAGCCCCAGCATTTT.

The chain uses TRBV18 and TRBJ2-3; D perhaps matches TRBD2 (5 bases). Trimming left V 8 bases short and J 2 bases short, with 14 bases between. The CDR3 totals 14 residues. Germline V gene sequence: CDR1 KGHSH, CDR2 LQKENI. The chain's CDR3 is CASAAGVNTDTQYF. The CDR3 DNA is TGTGCCAGCGCCGCCGGGGTGAACACAGATACGCAGTATTTT.

This chain uses TRBV19 with TRBJ1-5; D remains ambiguous. Trimming cost V 5 bases and J 5 bases, with 7 bases left between them. CDR3 size: 12 residues. Germline values: CDR1 LNHDA, CDR2 SQIVND (reference sequence). The CDR3 DNA follows: TGTGCCAGTAGTTTCTTGTATCAGCCCCAGCATTTT. As protein: CASSFLYQPQHF.

This chain connects TRBV6-4 to TRBJ1-4, with D perhaps matching TRBD1 (5 bases). Trimming removed 4 bases at V and 5 bases at J, with 11 bases between. Germline assignment: CDR1 MRHNA and CDR2 SNTAGT. CDR3 length: 14 amino acids. The CDR3 nucleotides are TGTGCCAGCAGTGGTGAAGGGGTAAATGAAAAACTGTTTTTT. This encodes CASSGEGVNEKLFF.

The sample holds one count of this clone. V and J are TRBV5-1 and TRBJ1-2; tentative D call: TRBD1 (6 bases). Trimming removed 4 bases at V and 5 bases at J, with 15 bases between. Germline loops: CDR1 SGHRS, CDR2 YFSETQ. This CDR3 comprises 14 residues. The CDR3 region is CASSPGTRGYGYTF. DNA for the CDR3: TGCGCCAGCAGCCCGGGAACCAGGGGTTATGGCTACACCTTC.

The chain combines TRBV7-9 with TRBJ2-7, with D possibly matching TRBD1 (6 bases). V shed 3 bases and J shed 7 bases, with 7 bases lying between them. Looked up from germline, CDR1 is SEHNR and CDR2 is FQNEAQ (reference sequence). This CDR3 spans 11 amino acids. The CDR3 loop is CASSLDREQYF. CDR3 DNA: TGTGCCAGCAGCTTGGACAGAGAGCAGTACTTC.

The rearrangement joins TRBV28 to TRBJ2-3, with 9 bases aligning to TRBD1. CDR1 is MDHEN and CDR2 is SYDVKM in the germline V gene. The CDR3 runs to 14 residues. J lost 4 bases, V lost 5 bases, and 4 bases had no gene match. DNA of the CDR3: TGTGCCAGCAGTCCAGGGACAGGGTCAGATACGCAGTATTTT. It translates to CASSPGTGSDTQYF.